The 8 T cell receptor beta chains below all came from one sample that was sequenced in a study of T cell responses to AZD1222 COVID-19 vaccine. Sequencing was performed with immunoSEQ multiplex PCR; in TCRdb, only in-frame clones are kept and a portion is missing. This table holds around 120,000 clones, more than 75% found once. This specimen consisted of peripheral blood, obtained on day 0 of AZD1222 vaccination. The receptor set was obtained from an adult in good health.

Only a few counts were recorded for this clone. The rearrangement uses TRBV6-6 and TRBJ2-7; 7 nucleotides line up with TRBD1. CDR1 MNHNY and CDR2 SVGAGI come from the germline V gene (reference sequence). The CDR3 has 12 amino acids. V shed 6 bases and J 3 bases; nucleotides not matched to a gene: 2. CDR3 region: CASSRDSYEQYF. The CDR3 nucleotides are TGTGCCAGCAGCCGGGACAGCTACGAGCAGTACTTC.

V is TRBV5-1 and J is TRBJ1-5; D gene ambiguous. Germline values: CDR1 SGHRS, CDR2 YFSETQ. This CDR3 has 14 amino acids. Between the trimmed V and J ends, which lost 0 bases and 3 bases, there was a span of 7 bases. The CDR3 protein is CASSLGQTNQPQHF. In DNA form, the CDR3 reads TGCGCCAGCAGCTTGGGGCAGACCAATCAGCCCCAGCATTTT. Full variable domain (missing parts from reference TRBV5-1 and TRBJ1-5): KAGVTQTPRYLIKTRGQQVTLSCSPISGHRSVSWYQQTPGQGLQFLFEYFSETQRNKGNFPGRFSGRQFSNSRSEMNVSTLELGDSALYLCASSLGQTNQPQHFGDGTRLSIL.

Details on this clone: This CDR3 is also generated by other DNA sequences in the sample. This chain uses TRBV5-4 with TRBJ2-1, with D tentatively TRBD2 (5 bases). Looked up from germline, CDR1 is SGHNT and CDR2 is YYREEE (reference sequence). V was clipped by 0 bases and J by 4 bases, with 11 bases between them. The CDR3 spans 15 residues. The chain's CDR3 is CASSLGGLVYNEQFF. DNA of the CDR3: TGTGCCAGCAGCTTGGGAGGGTTGGTATACAATGAGCAGTTCTTC.

In DNA, the CDR3 is TGTGCCATCAGCTCGCAGGGTGGCCAAGAGACCCAGTACTTC. Translating gives CAISSQGGQETQYF. The chain links TRBV10-3 to TRBJ2-5, with D possibly matching TRBD1 (5 bases). Germline loops: CDR1 ENHRY, CDR2 SYGVKD. Trimming removed 6 bases at V and 1 base at J, with 12 bases between. The CDR3 has 14 amino acids.

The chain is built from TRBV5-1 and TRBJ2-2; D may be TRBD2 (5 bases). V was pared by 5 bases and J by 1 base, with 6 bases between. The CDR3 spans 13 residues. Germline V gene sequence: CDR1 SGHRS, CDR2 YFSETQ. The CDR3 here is CASRGGNTGELFF. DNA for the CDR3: TGCGCCAGCAGAGGAGGGAACACCGGGGAGCTGTTTTTT.

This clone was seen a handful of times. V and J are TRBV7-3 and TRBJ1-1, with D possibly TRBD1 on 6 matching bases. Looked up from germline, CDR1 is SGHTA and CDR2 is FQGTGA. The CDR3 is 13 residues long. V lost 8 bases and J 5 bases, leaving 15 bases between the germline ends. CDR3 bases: TGTGCCAGCTCATCGGACAGTTCGACTGAAGCTTTCTTT. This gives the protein CASSSDSSTEAFF. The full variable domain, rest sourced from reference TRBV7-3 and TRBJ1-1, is GAGVSQTPSNKVTEKGKYVELRCDPISGHTALYWYRQSLGQGPEFLIYFQGTGAADDSGLPNDRFFAVRPEGSVSTLKIQRTERGDSAVYLCASSSDSSTEAFFGQGTRLTVV.

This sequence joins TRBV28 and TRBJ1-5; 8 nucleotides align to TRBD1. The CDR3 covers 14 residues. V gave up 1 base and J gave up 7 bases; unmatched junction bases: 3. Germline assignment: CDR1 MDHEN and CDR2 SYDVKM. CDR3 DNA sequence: TGTGCCAGCAGTTTATCAGGGGGCTGGCAGCCCCAGCATTTT. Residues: CASSLSGGWQPQHF.

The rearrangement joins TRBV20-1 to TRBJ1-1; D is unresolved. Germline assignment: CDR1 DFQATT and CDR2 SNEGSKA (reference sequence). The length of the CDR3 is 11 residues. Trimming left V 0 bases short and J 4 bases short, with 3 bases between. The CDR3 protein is CSARDSTEAFF. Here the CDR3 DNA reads TGCAGTGCTAGAGATAGCACTGAAGCTTTCTTT.